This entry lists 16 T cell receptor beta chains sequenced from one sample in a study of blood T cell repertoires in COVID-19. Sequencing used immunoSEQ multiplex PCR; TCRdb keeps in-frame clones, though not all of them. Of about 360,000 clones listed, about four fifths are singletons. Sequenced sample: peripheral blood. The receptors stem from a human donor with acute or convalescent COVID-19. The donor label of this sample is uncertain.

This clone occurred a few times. CDR3 nucleotide sequence: TGTGCCAGCAGCCATACGGACTCGAGCAATGAGCAGTTCTTC. It yields the protein CASSHTDSSNEQFF. The chain has TRBV4-2 and TRBJ2-1, with a weak D call TRBD2 (5 bases). The germline gives CDR1 LGHNA, CDR2 YNFKEQ. The germline V and J ends were trimmed by 3 bases and 6 bases, with 12 bases remaining between them. The CDR3 is made up of 14 amino acids.

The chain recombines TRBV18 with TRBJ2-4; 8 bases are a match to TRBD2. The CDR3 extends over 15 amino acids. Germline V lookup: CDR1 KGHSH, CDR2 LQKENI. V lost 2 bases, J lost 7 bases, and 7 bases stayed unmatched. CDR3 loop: CASSPILRGVNIQYF. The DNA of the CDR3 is TGTGCCAGCTCACCAATTCTGCGGGGGGTTAACATTCAGTACTTC.

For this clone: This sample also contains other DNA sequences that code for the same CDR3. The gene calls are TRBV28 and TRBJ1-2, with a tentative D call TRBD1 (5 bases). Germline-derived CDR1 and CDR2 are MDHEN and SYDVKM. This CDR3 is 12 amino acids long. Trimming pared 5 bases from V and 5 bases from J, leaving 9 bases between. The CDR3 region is CASSRQSYGYTF. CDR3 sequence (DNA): TGTGCCAGCAGTCGACAGTCATATGGCTACACCTTC.

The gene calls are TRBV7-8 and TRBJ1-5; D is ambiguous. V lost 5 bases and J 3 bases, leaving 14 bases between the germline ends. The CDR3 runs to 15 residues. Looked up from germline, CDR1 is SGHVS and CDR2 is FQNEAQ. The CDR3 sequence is CASSDGMTINQPQHF. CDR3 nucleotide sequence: TGTGCCAGCAGCGACGGGATGACAATCAATCAGCCCCAGCATTTT.

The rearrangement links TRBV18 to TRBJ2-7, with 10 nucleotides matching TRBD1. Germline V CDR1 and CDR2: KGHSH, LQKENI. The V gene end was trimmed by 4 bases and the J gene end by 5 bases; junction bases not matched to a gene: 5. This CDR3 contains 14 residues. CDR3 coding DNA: TGTGCCAGCTCACAGGACAGGGGGTTCCACGAGCAGTACTTC. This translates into CASSQDRGFHEQYF. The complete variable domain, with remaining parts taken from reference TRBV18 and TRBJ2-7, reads NAGVMQNPRHLVRRRGQEARLRCSPMKGHSHVYWYRQLPEEGLKFMVYLQKENIIDESGMPKERFSAEFPKEGPSILRIQQVVRGDSAAYFCASSQDRGFHEQYFGPGTRLTVT.

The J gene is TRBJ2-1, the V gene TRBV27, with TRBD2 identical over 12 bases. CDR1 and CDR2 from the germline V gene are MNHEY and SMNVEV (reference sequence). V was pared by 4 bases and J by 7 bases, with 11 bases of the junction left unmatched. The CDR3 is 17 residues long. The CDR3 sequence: CASSSRLAGVGENEQFF. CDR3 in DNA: TGTGCCAGCAGTTCCAGACTAGCGGGAGTGGGTGAGAATGAGCAGTTCTTC.

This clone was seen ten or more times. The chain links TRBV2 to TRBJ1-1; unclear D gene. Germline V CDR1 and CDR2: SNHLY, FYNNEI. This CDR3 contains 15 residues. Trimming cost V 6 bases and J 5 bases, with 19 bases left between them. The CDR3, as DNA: TGTGCCAGCAGACTAGAGGAGGCTATGGGAACTGAAGCTTTCTTT. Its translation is CASRLEEAMGTEAFF.

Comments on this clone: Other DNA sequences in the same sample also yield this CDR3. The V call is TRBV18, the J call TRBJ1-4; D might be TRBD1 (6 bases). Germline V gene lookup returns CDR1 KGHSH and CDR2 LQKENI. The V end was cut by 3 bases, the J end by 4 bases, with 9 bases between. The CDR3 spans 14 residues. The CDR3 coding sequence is TGTGCCAGCTCACCCGGACAGCTTAATGAAAAACTGTTTTTT. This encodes CASSPGQLNEKLFF.

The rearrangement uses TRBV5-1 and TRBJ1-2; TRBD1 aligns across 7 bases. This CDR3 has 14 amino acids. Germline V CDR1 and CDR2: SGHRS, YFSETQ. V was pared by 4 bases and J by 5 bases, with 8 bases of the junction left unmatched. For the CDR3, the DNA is TGCGCCAGCAGCCAGACAGGGAGTGAATATGGCTACACCTTC. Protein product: CASSQTGSEYGYTF.

The CDR3 DNA sequence: TGCGCCAGCACCGGCAGGGATCGGCTGCCGCCTGGAAACACCATATATTTT. Translating gives CASTGRDRLPPGNTIYF. This chain connects TRBV10-2 to TRBJ1-3, with D possibly matching TRBD1 (5 bases). The CDR3 length is 17 residues. Per germline, CDR1 WSHSY and CDR2 SAAADI. The ends were cut back, 7 bases at V and 2 bases at J, with 21 bases in the middle.

The CDR3 loop reads CASKLWGPNEKLFF. The CDR3 DNA sequence: TGTGCCAGCAAACTGTGGGGGCCAAATGAAAAACTGTTTTTT. The chain employs TRBV27 and TRBJ1-4; tentatively, D is TRBD1 (6 bases). V lost 7 bases and J lost 5, with 14 bases in between. Germline V gives CDR1 MNHEY, CDR2 SMNVEV (reference sequence). CDR3 length: 14 residues.

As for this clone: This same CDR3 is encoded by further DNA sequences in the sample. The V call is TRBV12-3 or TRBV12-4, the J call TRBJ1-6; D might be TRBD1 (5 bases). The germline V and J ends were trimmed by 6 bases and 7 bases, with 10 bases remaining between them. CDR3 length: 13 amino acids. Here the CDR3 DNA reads TGTGCCAGCAGCCTGACAGAAAATTCACCCCTCCACTTT. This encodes CASSLTENSPLHF.

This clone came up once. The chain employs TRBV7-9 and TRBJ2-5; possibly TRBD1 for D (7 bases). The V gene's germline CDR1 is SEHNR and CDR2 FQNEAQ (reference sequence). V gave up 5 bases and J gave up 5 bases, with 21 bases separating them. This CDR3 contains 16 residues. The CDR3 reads CASSLGAGGYEETQYF. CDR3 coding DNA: TGTGCCAGCAGCCTCGGGGCAGGGGGGTATGAGGAGACCCAGTACTTC. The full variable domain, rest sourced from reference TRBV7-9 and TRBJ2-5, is DTGVSQNPRHKITKRGQNVTFRCDPISEHNRLYWYRQTLGQGPEFLTYFQNEAQLEKSRLLSDRFSAERPKGSFSTLEIQRTEQGDSAMYLCASSLGAGGYEETQYFGPGTRLLVL.

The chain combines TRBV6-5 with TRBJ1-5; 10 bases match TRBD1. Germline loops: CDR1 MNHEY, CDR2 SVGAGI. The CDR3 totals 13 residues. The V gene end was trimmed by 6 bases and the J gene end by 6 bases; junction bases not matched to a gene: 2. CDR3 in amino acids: CASSGQGGQPQHF. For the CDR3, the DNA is TGTGCCAGCAGCGGACAGGGGGGTCAGCCCCAGCATTTT.

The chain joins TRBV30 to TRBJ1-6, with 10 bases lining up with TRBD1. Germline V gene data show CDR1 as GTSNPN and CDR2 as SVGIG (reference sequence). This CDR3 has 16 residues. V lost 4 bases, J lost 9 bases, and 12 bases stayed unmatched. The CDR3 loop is CAWTADRGLKISPLHF. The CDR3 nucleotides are TGTGCCTGGACTGCTGACAGGGGGCTAAAAATTTCACCCCTCCACTTT.

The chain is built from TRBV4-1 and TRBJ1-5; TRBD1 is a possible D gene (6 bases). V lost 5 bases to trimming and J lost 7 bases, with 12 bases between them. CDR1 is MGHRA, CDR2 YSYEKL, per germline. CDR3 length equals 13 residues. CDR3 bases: TGCGCCAGCAGCTCACAGGGCGGGCAGCCCCAGCATTTT. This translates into CASSSQGGQPQHF.